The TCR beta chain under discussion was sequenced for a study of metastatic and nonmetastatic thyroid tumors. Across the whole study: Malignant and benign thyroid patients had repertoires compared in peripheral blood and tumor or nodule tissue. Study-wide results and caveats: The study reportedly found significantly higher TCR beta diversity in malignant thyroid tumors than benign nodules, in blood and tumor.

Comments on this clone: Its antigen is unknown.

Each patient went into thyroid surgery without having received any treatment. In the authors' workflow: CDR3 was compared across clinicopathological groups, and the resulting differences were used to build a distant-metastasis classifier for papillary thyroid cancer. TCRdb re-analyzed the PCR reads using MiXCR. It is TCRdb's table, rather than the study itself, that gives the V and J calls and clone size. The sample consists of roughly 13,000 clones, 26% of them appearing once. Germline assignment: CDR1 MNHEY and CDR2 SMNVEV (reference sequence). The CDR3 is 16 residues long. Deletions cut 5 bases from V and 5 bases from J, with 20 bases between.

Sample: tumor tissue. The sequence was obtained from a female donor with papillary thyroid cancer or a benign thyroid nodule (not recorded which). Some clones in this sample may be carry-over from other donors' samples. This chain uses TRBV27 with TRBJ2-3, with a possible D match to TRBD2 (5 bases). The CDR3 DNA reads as TGTGCCAGCAGTACACGAGGGAGTCTAGTCAAAGATACGCAGTATTTT. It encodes CASSTRGSLVKDTQYF.